Listed below are T cell receptor beta chains from one sample, sequenced in a study of blood T cell repertoires in COVID-19. The table came from immunoSEQ multiplex PCR; TCRdb's copy has only in-frame clones and leaves some out. The sample carries approximately 89,000 clones, about 85% recorded once. Sequences were obtained from peripheral blood. The receptors stem from a woman aged 70 to 79 with acute or convalescent COVID-19. Both conserved end residues are part of each CDR3. A D gene is named only where the DNA matches it firmly. The size entry is marked missing in some rows and otherwise reads once, few, many or a size class.

j_call: TRBJ1-5; v_call: TRBV18; clone_size: -; d_call: -; cdr3_aa: CASSLDSGSQPQHF; cdr3_nt: TGTGCCAGCTCACTAGACAGTGGCAGTCAGCCCCAGCATTTT
j_call: TRBJ2-3; v_call: TRBV7-2; clone_size: -; d_call: -; cdr3_aa: CASSPRGTDTQYF; cdr3_nt: TGTGCCAGCAGCCCAAGGGGGACAGATACGCAGTATTTT
j_call: TRBJ1-2; v_call: TRBV16; clone_size: -; d_call: -; cdr3_aa: CASSQSVDRRGYTF; cdr3_nt: TGTGCCAGCAGCCAATCTGTAGACAGAAGGGGCTACACCTTC
j_call: TRBJ1-2; v_call: TRBV24-1; clone_size: -; d_call: -; cdr3_aa: CATSPGGPGGYTF; cdr3_nt: TGTGCCACCAGTCCTGGAGGGCCAGGGGGCTACACCTTC
j_call: TRBJ1-2; v_call: TRBV6-5; clone_size: -; d_call: TRBD1; cdr3_aa: CATGGTGGGYTF; cdr3_nt: TGTGCCACCGGGGGGACAGGCGGTGGCTACACCTTC
j_call: TRBJ2-1; v_call: TRBV14; clone_size: -; d_call: TRBD1; cdr3_aa: CASSQDATTGGVPNEQFF; cdr3_nt: TGTGCCAGCAGCCAAGACGCCACGACAGGGGGCGTCCCAAATGAGCAGTTCTTC
j_call: TRBJ2-5; v_call: TRBV19; clone_size: -; d_call: TRBD2; cdr3_aa: CAASSGGNVETQYF; cdr3_nt: TGTGCCGCATCTAGCGGGGGGAACGTTGAGACCCAGTACTTC
j_call: TRBJ1-1; v_call: TRBV15; clone_size: -; d_call: -; cdr3_aa: CATSRDRGQRAFF; cdr3_nt: TGTGCCACCAGCAGAGACCGCGGACAGCGGGCTTTCTTT
j_call: TRBJ1-2; v_call: TRBV4-1; clone_size: few; d_call: TRBD1; cdr3_aa: CASSPRQGEDYGYTF; cdr3_nt: TGCGCCAGCAGCCCACGACAGGGGGAGGACTATGGCTACACCTTC
j_call: TRBJ2-3; v_call: TRBV24-1; clone_size: -; d_call: -; cdr3_aa: CATSDFRGFTDTQYF; cdr3_nt: TGTGCCACCAGTGATTTTCGGGGGTTCACAGATACGCAGTATTTT
j_call: TRBJ2-1; v_call: TRBV6-1; clone_size: -; d_call: TRBD2; cdr3_aa: CASSEWTGGGDEQFF; cdr3_nt: TGTGCCAGCAGTGAATGGACGGGGGGAGGGGATGAGCAGTTCTTC
j_call: TRBJ2-1; v_call: TRBV4-1; clone_size: -; d_call: -; cdr3_aa: CASSRTPTWAPDNEQFF; cdr3_nt: TGCGCCAGCAGCCGCACCCCCACTTGGGCACCGGACAATGAGCAGTTCTTC
j_call: TRBJ2-3; v_call: TRBV19; clone_size: few; d_call: -; cdr3_aa: CASAGSLTDTQYF; cdr3_nt: TGTGCCAGCGCAGGTTCTCTGACAGATACGCAGTATTTT
j_call: TRBJ1-5; v_call: TRBV2; clone_size: -; d_call: TRBD1; cdr3_aa: CASSEETGGNQPQHF; cdr3_nt: TGTGCCAGCAGTGAAGAGACAGGGGGCAATCAGCCCCAGCATTTT
j_call: TRBJ2-3; v_call: TRBV13; clone_size: few; d_call: -; cdr3_aa: CASSLDNYRVGSTDTQYF; cdr3_nt: TGTGCCAGCAGCTTAGACAACTACAGGGTGGGGAGCACAGATACGCAGTATTTT
j_call: TRBJ1-4; v_call: TRBV5-1; clone_size: -; d_call: -; cdr3_aa: CASSLGGPGEKLFF; cdr3_nt: TGCGCCAGCAGCTTGGGGGGGCCGGGTGAAAAACTGTTTTTT
j_call: TRBJ2-3; v_call: TRBV29-1; clone_size: -; d_call: TRBD1; cdr3_aa: CSVLAGTGGTDTQYF; cdr3_nt: TGCAGCGTTCTTGCTGGGACAGGGGGCACAGATACGCAGTATTTT
j_call: TRBJ2-2; v_call: TRBV7-8; clone_size: -; d_call: TRBD1; cdr3_aa: CASSPTGFLAGELFF; cdr3_nt: TGTGCCAGCAGCCCGACAGGGTTCTTGGCCGGGGAGCTGTTTTTT
j_call: TRBJ2-3; v_call: TRBV9; clone_size: -; d_call: TRBD2; cdr3_aa: CASSPGTSGGTSTDTQYF; cdr3_nt: TGTGCCAGCAGCCCCGGGACTAGCGGGGGGACTAGCACAGATACGCAGTATTTT
j_call: TRBJ1-3; v_call: TRBV27; clone_size: -; d_call: -; cdr3_aa: CASSPGRERHTIYF; cdr3_nt: TGTGCCAGCAGTCCCGGGAGAGAGAGGCACACCATATATTTT
j_call: TRBJ2-3; v_call: TRBV15; clone_size: -; d_call: TRBD2; cdr3_aa: CATSTSGTSTDTQYF; cdr3_nt: TGTGCCACCAGCACTAGCGGGACTAGCACAGATACGCAGTATTTT
j_call: TRBJ1-1; v_call: TRBV3-1/TRBV3-2; clone_size: -; d_call: -; cdr3_aa: CASSQDDRRQAFF; cdr3_nt: TGTGCCAGCAGCCAAGATGACAGGAGGCAGGCTTTCTTT
j_call: TRBJ2-3; v_call: TRBV4-1; clone_size: -; d_call: TRBD2; cdr3_aa: CASSQAGGASGGSTDTQYF; cdr3_nt: TGCGCCAGCAGCCAAGCAGGTGGAGCTAGCGGGGGTAGCACAGATACGCAGTATTTT
j_call: TRBJ1-5; v_call: TRBV13; clone_size: -; d_call: -; cdr3_aa: CASSLRRGDNQPQHF; cdr3_nt: TGTGCCAGCAGCTTACGCAGGGGAGACAATCAGCCCCAGCATTTT
j_call: TRBJ1-4; v_call: TRBV4-2; clone_size: many; d_call: TRBD1; cdr3_aa: CASSLRTGDAEKLFF; cdr3_nt: TGTGCCAGCAGCCTACGGACAGGGGATGCTGAAAAACTGTTTTTT
j_call: TRBJ2-2; v_call: TRBV2; clone_size: -; d_call: TRBD1; cdr3_aa: CASSDRDRLLNTGELFF; cdr3_nt: TGTGCCAGCAGTGATCGGGACAGACTTTTGAACACCGGGGAGCTGTTTTTT